This T cell receptor beta chain came from a study of blood T cell repertoires in COVID-19. Study summary: COVID-19 samples collected from the United States, Italy and Spain covered acute and convalescent phases. From T cells, B-cell-depleted T cells, or PBMCs came the material, which was cDNA or gDNA.

A few counts support this clone. The CDR3 totals 17 residues. Germline lookup yields CDR1 SGDLS and CDR2 YYNGEE. V shed 5 bases and J shed 2 bases, with 17 bases lying between them. Authors' processing steps: Counts of nucleated cells, estimated from reference gene primer amplification, were obtained. The method was immunoSEQ multiplex PCR; TCRdb's version includes in-frame clones alone and lacks a portion of them. Clone size and V and J calls were adopted from that table, with D and trimming inferred from the DNA. This sample has some 74,000 clones, with 70% to 80% found just once. The rearrangement uses TRBV9 and TRBJ2-6, with D perhaps matching TRBD1 (6 bases). The source of this sequence is a human donor in a cohort sampled during active COVID-19. The sequencing sample was made of peripheral blood. DNA for the CDR3: TGTGCCAGCAGTGGACCGGCCCAGGGGACTGGGGCCAACGTCCTGACTTTC. Translation gives CASSGPAQGTGANVLTF.